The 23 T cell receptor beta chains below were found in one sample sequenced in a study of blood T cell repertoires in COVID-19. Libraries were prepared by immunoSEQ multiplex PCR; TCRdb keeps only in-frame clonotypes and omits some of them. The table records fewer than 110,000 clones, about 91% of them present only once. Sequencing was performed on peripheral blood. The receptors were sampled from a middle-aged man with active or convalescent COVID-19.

Here the CDR3 reads CAWGGGRDNYNEQFF. The CDR3 nucleotides read TGTGCCTGGGGCGGGGGACGGGATAACTACAATGAGCAGTTCTTC. The V and J genes are TRBV30 and TRBJ2-1, with TRBD2 matching 7 bases. Germline V gene data show CDR1 as GTSNPN and CDR2 as SVGIG (reference sequence). This CDR3 spans 15 amino acids. V lost 5 bases to trimming and J lost 3 bases; unmatched junction nucleotides: 10.

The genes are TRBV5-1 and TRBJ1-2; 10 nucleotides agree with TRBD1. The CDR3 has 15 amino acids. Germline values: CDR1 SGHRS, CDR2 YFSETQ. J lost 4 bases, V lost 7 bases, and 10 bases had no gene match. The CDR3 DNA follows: TGCGCCAGCCGGTCCGGGACAGGGGACAGCTATGGCTACACCTTC. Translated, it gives CASRSGTGDSYGYTF.

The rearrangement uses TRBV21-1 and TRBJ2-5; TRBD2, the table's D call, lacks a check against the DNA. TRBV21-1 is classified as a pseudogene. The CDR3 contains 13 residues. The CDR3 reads CASSKDRRGTQYF. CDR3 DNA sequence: TGTGCCAGCAGCAAAGACAGGCGGGGGACCCAGTACTTC.

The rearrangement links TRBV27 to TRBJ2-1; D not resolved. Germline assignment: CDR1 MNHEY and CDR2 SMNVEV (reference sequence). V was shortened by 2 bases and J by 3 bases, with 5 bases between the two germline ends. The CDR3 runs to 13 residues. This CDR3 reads CASSLDFYNEQFF. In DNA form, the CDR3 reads TGTGCCAGCAGTTTAGACTTCTACAATGAGCAGTTCTTC.

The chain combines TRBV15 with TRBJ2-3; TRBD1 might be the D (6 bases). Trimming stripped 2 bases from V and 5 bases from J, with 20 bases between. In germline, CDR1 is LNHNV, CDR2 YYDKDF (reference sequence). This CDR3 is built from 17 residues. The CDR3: CATSRRAQGLRGDTQYF. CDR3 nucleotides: TGTGCCACCAGCAGACGAGCTCAGGGGTTACGGGGAGATACGCAGTATTTT.

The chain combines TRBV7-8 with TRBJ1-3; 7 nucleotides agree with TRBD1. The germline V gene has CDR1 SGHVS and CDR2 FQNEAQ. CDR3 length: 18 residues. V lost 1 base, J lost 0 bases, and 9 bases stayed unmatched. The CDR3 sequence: CASSLGWDSFDSGNTIYF. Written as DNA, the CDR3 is TGTGCCAGCAGCTTAGGTTGGGACAGCTTTGACTCTGGAAACACCATATATTTT.

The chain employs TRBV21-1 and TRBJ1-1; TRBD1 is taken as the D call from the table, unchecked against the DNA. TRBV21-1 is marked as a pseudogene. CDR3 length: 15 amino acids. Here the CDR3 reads CASSRKQDMNTEAFF. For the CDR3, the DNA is TGTGCCAGCAGCAGGAAACAGGATATGAACACTGAAGCTTTCTTT.

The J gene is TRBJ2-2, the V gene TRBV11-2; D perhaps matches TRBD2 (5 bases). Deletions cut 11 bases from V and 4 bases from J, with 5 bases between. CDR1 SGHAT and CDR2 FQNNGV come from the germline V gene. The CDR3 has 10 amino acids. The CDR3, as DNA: TGTGCCGCGGGCACCGGGGAGCTGTTTTTT. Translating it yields CAAGTGELFF.

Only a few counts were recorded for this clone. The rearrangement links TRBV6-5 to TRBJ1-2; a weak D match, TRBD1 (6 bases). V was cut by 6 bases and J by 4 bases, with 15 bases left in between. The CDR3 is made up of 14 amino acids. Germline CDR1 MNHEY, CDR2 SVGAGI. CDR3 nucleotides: TGTGCCAGCAGCTCAATCAGGGACACCTATGGCTACACCTTC. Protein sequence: CASSSIRDTYGYTF.

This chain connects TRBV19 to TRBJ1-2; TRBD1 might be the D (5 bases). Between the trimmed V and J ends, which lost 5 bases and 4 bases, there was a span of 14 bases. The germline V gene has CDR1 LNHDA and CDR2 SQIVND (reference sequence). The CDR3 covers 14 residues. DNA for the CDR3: TGTGCCAGTAGTTTCCGGGACGGGAGCTATGGCTACACCTTC. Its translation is CASSFRDGSYGYTF.

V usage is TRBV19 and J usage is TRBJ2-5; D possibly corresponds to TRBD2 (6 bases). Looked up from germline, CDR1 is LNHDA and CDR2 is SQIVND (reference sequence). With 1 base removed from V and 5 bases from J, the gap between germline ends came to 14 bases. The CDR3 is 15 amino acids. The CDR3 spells CASSIGARAGETQYF. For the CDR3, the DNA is TGTGCCAGTAGTATAGGGGCCCGGGCGGGGGAGACCCAGTACTTC.

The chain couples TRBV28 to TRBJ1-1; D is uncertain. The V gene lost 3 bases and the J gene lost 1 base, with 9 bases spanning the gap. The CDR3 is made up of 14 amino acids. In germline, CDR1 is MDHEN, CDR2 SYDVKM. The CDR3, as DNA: TGTGCCAGCAGTTTTCGAGCAGGGAACACTGAAGCTTTCTTT. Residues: CASSFRAGNTEAFF. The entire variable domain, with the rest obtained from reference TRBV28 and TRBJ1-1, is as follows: DVKVTQSSRYLVKRTGEKVFLECVQDMDHENMFWYRQDPGLGLRLIYFSYDVKMKEKGDIPEGYSVSREKKERFSLILESASTNQTSMYLCASSFRAGNTEAFFGQGTRLTVV.

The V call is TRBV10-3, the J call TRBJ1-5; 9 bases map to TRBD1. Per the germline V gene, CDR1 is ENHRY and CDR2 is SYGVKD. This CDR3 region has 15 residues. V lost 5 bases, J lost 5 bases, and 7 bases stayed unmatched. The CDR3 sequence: CAISSGQGGDQPQHF. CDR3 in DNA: TGTGCCATCAGTTCGGGACAGGGCGGGGATCAGCCCCAGCATTTT.

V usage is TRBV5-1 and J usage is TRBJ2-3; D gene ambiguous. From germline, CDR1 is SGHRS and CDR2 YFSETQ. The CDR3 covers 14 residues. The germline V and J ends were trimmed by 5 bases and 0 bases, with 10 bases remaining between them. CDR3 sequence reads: CASRTESSTDTQYF. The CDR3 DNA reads TGCGCCAGCAGAACAGAGAGCAGCACAGATACGCAGTATTTT.

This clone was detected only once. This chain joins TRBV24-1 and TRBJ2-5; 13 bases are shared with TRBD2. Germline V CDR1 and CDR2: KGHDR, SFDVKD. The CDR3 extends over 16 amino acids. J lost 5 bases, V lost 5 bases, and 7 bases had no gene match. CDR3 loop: CATSVTSGRAGETQYF. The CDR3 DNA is TGTGCCACCAGTGTAACTAGCGGGAGGGCCGGGGAGACCCAGTACTTC.

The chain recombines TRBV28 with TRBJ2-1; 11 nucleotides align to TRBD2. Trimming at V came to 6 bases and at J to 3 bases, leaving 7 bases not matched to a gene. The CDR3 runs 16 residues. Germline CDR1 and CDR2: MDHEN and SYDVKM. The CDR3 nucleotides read TGTGCCAGCAGCCCTCTGGGGACTAGCGGCTACAATGAGCAGTTCTTC. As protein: CASSPLGTSGYNEQFF.

DNA of the CDR3: TGTGCTAGTGGTTCCCGACAGAATGGCTACACCTTC. Translating gives CASGSRQNGYTF. V gene TRBV12-5 combines with J gene TRBJ1-2; D may be TRBD1 (5 bases). V was clipped by 4 bases and J by 6 bases, with 9 bases between them. Germline lookup yields CDR1 LGHNT and CDR2 FRNRAP. The CDR3 covers 12 residues. The whole variable domain, filled in from reference TRBV12-5 and TRBJ1-2, reads DARVTQTPRHKVTEMGQEVTMRCQPILGHNTVFWYRQTMMQGLELLAYFRNRAPLDDSGMPKDRFSAEMPDATLATLKIQPSEPRDSAVYFCASGSRQNGYTFGSGTRLTVV.

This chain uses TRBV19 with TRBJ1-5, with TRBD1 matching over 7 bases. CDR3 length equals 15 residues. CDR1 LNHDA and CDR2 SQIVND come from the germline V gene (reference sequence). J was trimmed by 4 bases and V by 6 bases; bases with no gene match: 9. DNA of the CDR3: TGTGCCAGTAGCGTCCGACAGGGACGAAATCAGCCCCAGCATTTT. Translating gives CASSVRQGRNQPQHF.

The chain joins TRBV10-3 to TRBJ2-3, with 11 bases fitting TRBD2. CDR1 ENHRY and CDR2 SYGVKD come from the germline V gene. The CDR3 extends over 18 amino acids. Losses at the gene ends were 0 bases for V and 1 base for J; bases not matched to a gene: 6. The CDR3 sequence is CAISESFGTSGRTDTQYF. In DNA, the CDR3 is TGTGCCATCAGTGAGTCGTTTGGGACTAGCGGACGCACAGATACGCAGTATTTT.

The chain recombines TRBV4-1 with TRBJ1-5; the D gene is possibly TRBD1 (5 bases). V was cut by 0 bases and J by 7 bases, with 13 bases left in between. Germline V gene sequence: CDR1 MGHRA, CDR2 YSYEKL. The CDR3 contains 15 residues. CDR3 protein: CASSQDWGREQPQHF. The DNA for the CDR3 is TGCGCCAGCAGCCAAGATTGGGGGAGGGAACAGCCCCAGCATTTT.

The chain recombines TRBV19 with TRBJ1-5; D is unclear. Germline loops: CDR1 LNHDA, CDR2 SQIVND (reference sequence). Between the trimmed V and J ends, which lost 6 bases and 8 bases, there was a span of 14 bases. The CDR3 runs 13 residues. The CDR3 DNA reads TGTGCCAGTAGGATGGGCGATTTCGAGCCCCAGCATTTT. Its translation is CASRMGDFEPQHF.

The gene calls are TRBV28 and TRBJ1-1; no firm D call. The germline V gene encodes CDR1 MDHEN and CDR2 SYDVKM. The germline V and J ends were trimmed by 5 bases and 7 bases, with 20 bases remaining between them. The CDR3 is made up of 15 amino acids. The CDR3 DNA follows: TGTGCCAGCAGTGTAACCGGGATGATGGTTAATGAAGCTTTCTTT. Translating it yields CASSVTGMMVNEAFF.

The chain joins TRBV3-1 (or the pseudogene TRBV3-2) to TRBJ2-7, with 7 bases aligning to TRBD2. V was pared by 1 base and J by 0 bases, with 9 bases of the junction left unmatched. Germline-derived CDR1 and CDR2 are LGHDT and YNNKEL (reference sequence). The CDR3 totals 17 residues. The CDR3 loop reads CASSQVGGTASSYEQYF. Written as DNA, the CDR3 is TGTGCCAGCAGCCAAGTCGGGGGGACCGCAAGCTCCTACGAGCAGTACTTC.